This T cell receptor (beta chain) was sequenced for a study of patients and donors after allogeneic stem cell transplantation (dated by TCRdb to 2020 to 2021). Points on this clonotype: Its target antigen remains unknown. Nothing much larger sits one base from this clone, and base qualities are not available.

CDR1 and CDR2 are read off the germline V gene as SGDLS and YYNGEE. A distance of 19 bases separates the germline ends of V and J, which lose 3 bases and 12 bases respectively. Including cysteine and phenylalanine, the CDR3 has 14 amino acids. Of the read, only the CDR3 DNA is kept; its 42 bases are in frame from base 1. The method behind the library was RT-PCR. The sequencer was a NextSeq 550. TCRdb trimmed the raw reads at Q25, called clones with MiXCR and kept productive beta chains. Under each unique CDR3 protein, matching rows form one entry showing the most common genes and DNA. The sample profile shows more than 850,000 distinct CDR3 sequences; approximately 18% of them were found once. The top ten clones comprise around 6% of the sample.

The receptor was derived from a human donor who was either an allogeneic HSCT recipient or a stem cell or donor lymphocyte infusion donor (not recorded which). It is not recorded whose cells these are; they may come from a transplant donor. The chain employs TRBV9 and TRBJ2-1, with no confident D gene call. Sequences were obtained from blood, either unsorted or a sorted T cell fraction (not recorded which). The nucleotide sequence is TGTGCCAGCAGCGCGGCTAGTAACGGGCGTGGGCAGTTCTTC. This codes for CASSAASNGRGQFF.